This TCR beta chain came from a study of human T cells and chemical hapten exposure. A word on this clonotype: Antigen: not known.

Time point given: patch test 3, about 24 weeks after DPC sensitization. Documented treatment: therapeutic diphenylcyclopropenone sensitization with weekly scalp DPC. Via MiXCR, TCRdb re-called the RACE reads, giving one row per CDR3 protein. Of over 150,000 distinct CDR3 sequences in the sample, 25% to 35% are singletons; the top ten hold approximately 2.3%. General study findings and limits: In comparison with controls, expanded TCRs gave rise to a significantly larger number of large CDR3 similarity clusters.

Trimming took 3 bases from V and 4 from J; bases not matched to a gene: 5. From germline, CDR1 is MGHDK and CDR2 SYGVNS. The CDR3 is 14 residues long. The V gene is TRBV25-1, the J gene TRBJ2-7; 8 positions agree with TRBD1. The clonotype was recovered from a woman between 18 and 30 years old with alopecia areata. Some clones in this sample may be carry-over from other donors' samples. The specimen was whole blood, collected in connection with sensitization to the hapten diphenylcyclopropenone (DPC). The CDR3 protein is CASSDRGLVYEQYF. Written as DNA, the CDR3 is TGTGCCAGCAGTGACAGGGGGCTAGTGTACGAGCAGTACTTC.